This T cell receptor (beta chain) originates from a study of PD-1 blockade in mismatch repair-deficient tumors. About the research overall: Patients had approximately 12 mismatch repair-deficient cancer types and were previously treated and progressing.

J was trimmed by 3 bases and V by 0 bases; bases with no gene match: 4. The CDR3 totals 16 residues. Germline V CDR1 and CDR2: KGHSH, LQKENI. Measured with immunoSEQ multiplex PCR; TCRdb has only the in-frame clones, and not every one. The sample carries tens of thousands of clones, almost 80% recorded once. Every patient had mismatch repair deficiency by PCR or immunohistochemistry. Three pembrolizumab responders had their TCRs sequenced. Points on this clone: The target antigen is unknown.

Points from the study as a whole: Tumor-resident clones, often absent from pretreatment blood, expanded after pembrolizumab and then contracted.

The J gene is TRBJ2-2, the V gene TRBV18; 7 nucleotides line up with TRBD1. The specimen was peripheral blood, collected 2 weeks after starting pembrolizumab. The TCR was taken from an adult with mismatch repair-deficient cancer. CDR3 coding DNA: TGTGCCAGCTCACCACCGACAGGGATTGACACCGGGGAGCTGTTTTTT. It is translated as CASSPPTGIDTGELFF.